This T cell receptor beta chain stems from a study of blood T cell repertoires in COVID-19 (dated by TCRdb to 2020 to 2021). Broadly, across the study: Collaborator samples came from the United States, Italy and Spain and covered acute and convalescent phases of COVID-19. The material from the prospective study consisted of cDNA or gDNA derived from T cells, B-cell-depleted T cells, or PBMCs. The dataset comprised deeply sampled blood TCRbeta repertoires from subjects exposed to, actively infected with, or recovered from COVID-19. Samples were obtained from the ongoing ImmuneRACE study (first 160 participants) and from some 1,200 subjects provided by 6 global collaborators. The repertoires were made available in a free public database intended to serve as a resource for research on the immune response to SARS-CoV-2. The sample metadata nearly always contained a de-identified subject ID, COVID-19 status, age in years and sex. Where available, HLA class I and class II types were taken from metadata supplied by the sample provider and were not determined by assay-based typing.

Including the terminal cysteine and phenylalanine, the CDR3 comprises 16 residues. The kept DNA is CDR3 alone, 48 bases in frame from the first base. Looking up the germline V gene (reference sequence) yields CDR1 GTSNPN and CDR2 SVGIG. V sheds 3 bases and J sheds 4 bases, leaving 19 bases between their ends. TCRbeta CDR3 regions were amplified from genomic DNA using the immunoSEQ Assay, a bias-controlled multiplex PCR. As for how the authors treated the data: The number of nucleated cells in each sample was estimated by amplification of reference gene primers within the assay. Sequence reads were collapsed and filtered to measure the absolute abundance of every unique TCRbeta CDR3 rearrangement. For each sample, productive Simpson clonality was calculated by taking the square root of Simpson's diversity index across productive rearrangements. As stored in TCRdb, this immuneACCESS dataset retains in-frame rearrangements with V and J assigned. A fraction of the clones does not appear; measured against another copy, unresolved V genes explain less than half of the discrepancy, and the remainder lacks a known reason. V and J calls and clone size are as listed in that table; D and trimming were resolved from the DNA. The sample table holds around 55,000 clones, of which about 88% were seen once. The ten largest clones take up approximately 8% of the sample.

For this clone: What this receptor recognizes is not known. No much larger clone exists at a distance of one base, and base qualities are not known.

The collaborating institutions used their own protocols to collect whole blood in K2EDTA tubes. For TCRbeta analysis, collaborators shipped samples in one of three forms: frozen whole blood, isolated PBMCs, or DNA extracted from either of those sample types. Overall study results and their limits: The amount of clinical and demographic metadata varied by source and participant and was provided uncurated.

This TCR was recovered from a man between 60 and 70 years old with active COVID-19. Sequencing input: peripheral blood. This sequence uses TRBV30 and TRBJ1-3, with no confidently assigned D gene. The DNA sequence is TGTGCCTGGAGAAGTATGAGGGAGAAATGGGGAAACACCATATATTTT. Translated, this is CAWRSMREKWGNTIYF.